This is a list of T cell receptor delta chains from one sample in a study of gamma-delta chains in newborns, infants, children. TCRdb reprocessed the reads using CATT. The data show 15,000 or so delta-chain clones, around 7% seen once. Source material: blood. The source is a child who was a newborn, infant or young child, either healthy, febrile or measles-vaccinated (not recorded which). Both conserved end residues are part of each CDR3. A D gene is named only where the DNA matches it firmly. Clone size is stated in some rows and not others, as once, few, many or a class when expanded.

abundance: -; d_gene: TRDD3; v_gene: TRDV2; j_gene: TRDJ3; CDR3aa: CACDTCWGIRQGDTRQMFF; CDR3nt: TGTGCCTGTGACACCTGCTGGGGGATACGCCAGGGGGACACCCGACAGATGTTCTTC
abundance: medium-sized; d_gene: TRDD3; v_gene: TRAV29/DV5; j_gene: TRDJ1; CDR3aa: CAASAGGYTDKLIF; CDR3nt: TGTGCAGCAAGCGCTGGGGGATACACCGATAAACTCATCTTT
abundance: -; d_gene: TRDD3; v_gene: TRDV2; j_gene: TRDJ1; CDR3aa: CACDTGGYKLIF; CDR3nt: TGTGCCTGTGACACTGGGGGATATAAACTCATCTTT
abundance: -; d_gene: TRDD3; v_gene: TRDV2; j_gene: TRDJ3; CDR3aa: CACDLLGGTPWDTRQMFF; CDR3nt: TGTGCCTGTGACTTACTGGGGGGTACGCCCTGGGACACCCGACAGATGTTTTTC
abundance: -; d_gene: TRDD3; v_gene: TRDV2; j_gene: TRDJ1; CDR3aa: CACDVLGDTSYTDKLIF; CDR3nt: TGTGCCTGTGACGTACTGGGGGATACCTCGTACACCGATAAACTCATCTTT
abundance: medium-sized; d_gene: TRDD3; v_gene: TRDV2; j_gene: TRDJ3; CDR3aa: CACDTGWGNSWDTRQMFF; CDR3nt: TGTGCCTGTGACACCGGCTGGGGGAACTCCTGGGACACCCGACAGATGTTTTTC
abundance: many; d_gene: TRDD3; v_gene: TRDV2; j_gene: TRDJ3; CDR3aa: CACDTGWGIRSWDTRQMFF; CDR3nt: TGTGCCTGTGACACGGGCTGGGGGATACGCTCCTGGGACACCCGACAGATGTTTTTC
abundance: few; d_gene: TRDD3; v_gene: TRDV2; j_gene: TRDJ1; CDR3aa: CACDGVGDKGDKLIF; CDR3nt: TGTGCCTGTGACGGAGTGGGGGATAAAGGCGATAAACTCATCTTT
abundance: few; d_gene: TRDD3; v_gene: TRDV2; j_gene: TRDJ3; CDR3aa: CACGTYWGIPPSWDTRQMFF; CDR3nt: TGTGCCTGTGGCACGTACTGGGGGATACCGCCCTCCTGGGACACCCGACAGATGTTTTTC
abundance: few; d_gene: TRDD3; v_gene: TRDV2; j_gene: TRDJ2; CDR3aa: CACDTLRTGGALTAQLFF; CDR3nt: TGCGCCTGTGACACCCTACGTACTGGGGGAGCTTTGACAGCACAACTCTTCTTT
abundance: -; d_gene: -; v_gene: TRDV2; j_gene: TRDJ2; CDR3aa: CACDSLALTAQLFF; CDR3nt: TGTGCCTGTGACTCCTTAGCCTTGACAGCACAACTCTTCTTT
abundance: -; d_gene: TRDD3; v_gene: TRDV2; j_gene: TRDJ1; CDR3aa: CACDTGGTGGTPYTDKLIF; CDR3nt: TGTGCCTGTGACACCGGAGGTACTGGGGGAACTCCGTACACCGATAAACTCATCTTT
abundance: -; d_gene: TRDD3; v_gene: TRDV3; j_gene: TRDJ2; CDR3aa: CAFVLGDTAQLFF; CDR3nt: TGTGCCTTCGTACTGGGGGATACAGCACAACTCTTCTTT
abundance: few; d_gene: -; v_gene: TRDV2; j_gene: TRDJ3; CDR3aa: CACDPPSSWDTRQMFF; CDR3nt: TGTGCCTGTGACCCACCCAGCTCCTGGGACACCCGACAGATGTTTTTC
abundance: few; d_gene: TRDD3; v_gene: TRDV2; j_gene: TRDJ1; CDR3aa: CACDTLGDTKYTDKLIF; CDR3nt: TGTGCCTGTGACACTTTGGGGGATACGAAGTACACCGATAAACTCATCTTT
abundance: few; d_gene: TRDD3; v_gene: TRDV2; j_gene: TRDJ3; CDR3aa: CACDALYWGSSWDTRQMFF; CDR3nt: TGTGCCTGTGACGCGTTGTACTGGGGGAGCTCCTGGGACACCCGACAGATGTTTTTC
abundance: few; d_gene: TRDD3; v_gene: TRDV2; j_gene: TRDJ3; CDR3aa: CACDSLLGEWDTRQMFF; CDR3nt: TGTGCCTGTGACAGTTTACTGGGGGAGTGGGACACCCGACAGATGTTTTTC
abundance: few; d_gene: -; v_gene: TRDV2; j_gene: TRDJ3; CDR3aa: CACDTVGKNSWDTRQMFF; CDR3nt: TGTGCCTGTGACACCGTGGGGAAAAATTCCTGGGACACCCGACAGATGTTTTTC
abundance: few; d_gene: -; v_gene: TRDV2; j_gene: TRDJ3; CDR3aa: CACDTVTGRRPWDTRQMFF; CDR3nt: TGTGCCTGTGACACCGTTACTGGGCGACGTCCCTGGGACACCCGACAGATGTTTTTC
abundance: -; d_gene: TRDD3; v_gene: TRDV2; j_gene: TRDJ2; CDR3aa: CACDVLGDTALTAQLFF; CDR3nt: TGTGCCTGTGACGTACTGGGGGATACGGCTTTGACAGCACAACTCTTCTTT
abundance: -; d_gene: TRDD3; v_gene: TRDV2; j_gene: TRDJ3; CDR3aa: CACDTVSGGYSWDTRQMFF; CDR3nt: TGTGCCTGTGACACCGTTAGTGGGGGATACTCCTGGGACACCCGACAGATGTTTTTC
abundance: medium-sized; d_gene: TRDD3; v_gene: TRDV2; j_gene: TRDJ3; CDR3aa: CACDPLTGGYAWDTRQMFF; CDR3nt: TGTGCCTGTGACCCTCTGACTGGGGGATACGCCTGGGACACCCGACAGATGTTTTTC
abundance: -; d_gene: -; v_gene: TRDV2; j_gene: TRDJ2; CDR3aa: CACDTVGINEALTAQLFF; CDR3nt: TGTGCCTGTGACACAGTAGGGATAAATGAAGCTTTGACAGCGCAACTCTTCTTT
abundance: -; d_gene: -; v_gene: TRDV3; j_gene: TRDJ3; CDR3aa: CAFLLGDTRQMFF; CDR3nt: TGTGCCTTCTTACTGGGGGACACCCGACAGATGTTTTTC
abundance: -; d_gene: -; v_gene: TRDV2; j_gene: TRDJ3; CDR3aa: CACDTAVNSWDTRQMFF; CDR3nt: TGTGCCTGTGACACCGCTGTAAACTCCTGGGACACCCGACAGATGTTTTTC
abundance: many; d_gene: TRDD3; v_gene: TRDV2; j_gene: TRDJ3; CDR3aa: CACDTWGIQGSWDTRQMFF; CDR3nt: TGTGCCTGTGACACCTGGGGGATACAGGGCTCCTGGGACACCCGACAGATGTTTTTC
abundance: -; d_gene: TRDD3; v_gene: TRDV2; j_gene: TRDJ3; CDR3aa: CACDTVLSGGSGWDTRQMFF; CDR3nt: TGTGCCTGTGACACCGTCCTCTCGGGGGGATCCGGCTGGGACACCCGACAGATGTTTTTC
abundance: -; d_gene: -; v_gene: TRDV2; j_gene: TRDJ3; CDR3aa: CACDTVGPSSWDTRQMFF; CDR3nt: TGTGCCTGTGACACCGTGGGCCCAAGCTCCTGGGACACCCGACAGATGTTTTTC
abundance: few; d_gene: -; v_gene: TRDV2; j_gene: TRDJ3; CDR3aa: CACDTVSVASWDTRQMFF; CDR3nt: TGTGCCTGTGACACGGTATCTGTGGCCTCCTGGGACACCCGACAGATGTTTTTC
abundance: many; d_gene: -; v_gene: TRDV2; j_gene: TRDJ3; CDR3aa: CACDTAGDLSWDTRQMFF; CDR3nt: TGTGCCTGTGACACCGCTGGGGACCTCTCCTGGGACACCCGACAGATGTTTTTC
abundance: -; d_gene: TRDD3; v_gene: TRDV1; j_gene: TRDJ1; CDR3aa: CALGQQGGLYTDKLIF; CDR3nt: TGTGCTCTTGGCCAACAAGGGGGATTGTACACCGATAAACTCATCTTT
abundance: few; d_gene: TRDD3; v_gene: TRDV2; j_gene: TRDJ3; CDR3aa: CACDTLGDTSSWDTRQMFF; CDR3nt: TGTGCCTGTGACACACTGGGGGATACCTCCTCCTGGGACACCCGACAGATGTTTTTC
abundance: few; d_gene: TRDD3; v_gene: TRDV2; j_gene: TRDJ1; CDR3aa: CACDTRWGIRWDTDRLIF; CDR3nt: TGTGCCTGTGACACCCGCTGGGGGATACGCTGGGACACCGATAGACTCATCTTT
abundance: few; d_gene: TRDD3; v_gene: TRDV2; j_gene: TRDJ3; CDR3aa: CACDTGHYWGIRVWDTRQMFF; CDR3nt: TGTGCCTGTGACACCGGTCACTACTGGGGGATACGCGTCTGGGACACCCGACAGATGTTTTTC
abundance: medium-sized; d_gene: TRDD3; v_gene: TRDV2; j_gene: TRDJ3; CDR3aa: CACDTWGIRGSWDTRQMFF; CDR3nt: TGTGCCTGTGACACCTGGGGGATACGTGGATCCTGGGACACCCGACAGATGTTTTTC
abundance: -; d_gene: TRDD3; v_gene: TRDV2; j_gene: TRDJ3; CDR3aa: CACDYWGTSPWGTRQMFF; CDR3nt: TGTGCCTGTGACTACTGGGGGACTTCACCCTGGGGCACCCGACAGATGTTTTTC
abundance: few; d_gene: TRDD3; v_gene: TRDV2; j_gene: TRDJ1; CDR3aa: CACDTWGILGDKLIF; CDR3nt: TGTGCCTGTGACACCTGGGGGATACTGGGCGATAAACTCATCTTT
abundance: few; d_gene: -; v_gene: TRDV2; j_gene: TRDJ3; CDR3aa: CACDTRLGGASSWDTRQMFF; CDR3nt: TGTGCCTGTGACACCAGGCTCGGGGGAGCGAGCTCCTGGGACACCCGACAGATGTTTTTC
abundance: many; d_gene: -; v_gene: TRAV29/DV5; j_gene: TRDJ2; CDR3aa: CAASIDLPTWGIQRALTAQLFF; CDR3nt: TGTGCAGCAAGCATTGACCTTCCTACGTGGGGGATACAGAGGGCTTTGACAGCACAACTCTTCTTT
abundance: -; d_gene: TRDD3; v_gene: TRDV2; j_gene: TRDJ1; CDR3aa: CACDVLGDKKYTDKLIF; CDR3nt: TGTGCCTGTGACGTACTGGGGGATAAAAAGTACACCGATAAACTCATCTTT
abundance: -; d_gene: TRDD3; v_gene: TRDV2; j_gene: TRDJ3; CDR3aa: CACDTILTGGYVSSSWDTRQMFF; CDR3nt: TGTGCCTGTGACACCATCCTTACTGGGGGATACGTCTCAAGCTCCTGGGACACCCGACAGATGTTTTTC
abundance: few; d_gene: TRDD3; v_gene: TRDV2; j_gene: TRDJ3; CDR3aa: CACDTLGDTHPWDTRQMFF; CDR3nt: TGTGCCTGTGATACACTGGGGGATACGCATCCCTGGGACACCCGACAGATGTTTTTC
abundance: many; d_gene: -; v_gene: TRDV2; j_gene: TRDJ1; CDR3aa: CACDTLGYPPTDKLIF; CDR3nt: TGTGCCTGTGACACTCTGGGGTACCCTCCCACCGATAAACTCATCTTT
abundance: many; d_gene: TRDD3; v_gene: TRDV2; j_gene: TRDJ2; CDR3aa: CACDTVGGFLTAQLFF; CDR3nt: TGTGCCTGTGACACCGTTGGGGGATTCTTGACAGCACAACTCTTCTTT
abundance: -; d_gene: TRDD3; v_gene: TRDV2; j_gene: TRDJ3; CDR3aa: CACDTVLGGLLSWDTRQMFF; CDR3nt: TGTGCCTGTGACACCGTACTGGGGGGCCTTCTCTCCTGGGACACCCGCCAGATGTTTTTC
abundance: few; d_gene: -; v_gene: TRDV2; j_gene: TRDJ3; CDR3aa: CACDTGAYSWGTRQMFF; CDR3nt: TGTGCCTGTGACACCGGGGCCTACTCCTGGGGCACCCGACAGATGTTTTTC
abundance: -; d_gene: TRDD3; v_gene: TRDV2; j_gene: TRDJ3; CDR3aa: CACDLLGDMASSWDTRQMFF; CDR3nt: TGTGCCTGTGATTTACTGGGGGATATGGCTAGCTCCTGGGACACCCGACAGATGTTTTTC
abundance: -; d_gene: -; v_gene: TRDV2; j_gene: TRDJ3; CDR3aa: CACDTVTSSWDTRQMFF; CDR3nt: TGTGCCTGTGACACCGTTACTAGCTCCTGGGATACCCGACAGATGTTTTTC
abundance: few; d_gene: -; v_gene: TRDV2; j_gene: TRDJ3; CDR3aa: CACDLTSSSWDTRQMFF; CDR3nt: TGTGCCTGTGACTTAACCTCTTCCTCCTGGGACACCCGACAGATGTTTTTC
abundance: few; d_gene: TRDD3; v_gene: TRDV2; j_gene: TRDJ3; CDR3aa: CACDATGGWSSWDTRQMFF; CDR3nt: TGTGCCTGTGACGCCACTGGGGGATGGAGCTCCTGGGACACCCGACAGATGTTTTTC
abundance: -; d_gene: TRDD3; v_gene: TRDV2; j_gene: TRDJ3; CDR3aa: CACDTVYWGILGESWDTRQMFF; CDR3nt: TGTGCCTGTGACACCGTATACTGGGGGATACTTGGAGAATCCTGGGACACCCGACAGATGTTTTTC
abundance: -; d_gene: TRDD3; v_gene: TRDV2; j_gene: TRDJ3; CDR3aa: CACDTTEGYERNWDTRHMFF; CDR3nt: TGTGCCTGTGACACCACTGAGGGATACGAAAGAAACTGGGACACCCGACATATGTTTTTC
abundance: large; d_gene: TRDD3; v_gene: TRDV2; j_gene: TRDJ3; CDR3aa: CACDNTGGYSWDTRQMFF; CDR3nt: TGTGCCTGTGACAATACTGGGGGATACTCCTGGGACACCCGACAGATGTTTTTC
abundance: many; d_gene: -; v_gene: TRDV2; j_gene: TRDJ3; CDR3aa: CACDPLLGDRRDTRQMFF; CDR3nt: TGTGCCTGTGATCCTCTACTGGGAGATCGCCGGGACACCCGACAGATGTTTTTC
abundance: few; d_gene: -; v_gene: TRDV2; j_gene: TRDJ3; CDR3aa: CACDTWGSGGSWDTRQMFF; CDR3nt: TGTGCCTGTGACACCTGGGGATCCGGGGGCTCCTGGGACACCCGACAGATGTTTTTC
abundance: -; d_gene: TRDD3; v_gene: TRDV2; j_gene: TRDJ3; CDR3aa: CACDTYWGIRSASSWDTRQMFF; CDR3nt: TGTGCCTGTGACACCTACTGGGGGATACGTTCCGCTAGCTCCTGGGACACCCGACAGATGTTTTTC
abundance: medium-sized; d_gene: -; v_gene: TRDV2; j_gene: TRDJ2; CDR3aa: CACDTWGSLTAQLFF; CDR3nt: TGTGCCTGTGACACCTGGGGGTCTTTGACAGCACAACTCTTCTTT
abundance: few; d_gene: -; v_gene: TRDV2; j_gene: TRDJ3; CDR3aa: CACDTAGGYTWDTRQMFF; CDR3nt: TGTGCCTGTGACACCGCGGGGGGCTATACCTGGGACACCCGACAGATGTTTTTC
abundance: medium-sized; d_gene: -; v_gene: TRDV2; j_gene: TRDJ3; CDR3aa: CACDLTAGVSSWDTRQMFF; CDR3nt: TGTGCCTGTGACTTAACAGCAGGGGTCTCCTCCTGGGACACCCGACAGATGTTTTTC
abundance: many; d_gene: TRDD3; v_gene: TRDV2; j_gene: TRDJ3; CDR3aa: CACDTLLGDTRAWDTRQMFF; CDR3nt: TGTGCCTGTGACACTCTACTGGGGGATACTCGAGCCTGGGACACCCGACAGATGTTTTTC